This TCR beta chain came from a study of T cells in Graves' hyperthyroidism and ophthalmopathy (dated by TCRdb to about 2019). Some background on the complete study: Peripheral blood samples were taken at initial diagnosis, before any treatment was given. To identify distinguishing TCR V-J signatures, a discovery cohort of roughly 100 patients was used, comprising 43 with Graves' ophthalmopathy and some 60 with stable Graves' hyperthyroidism. Prospective prediction of ophthalmopathy was tested in an independent validation cohort consisting of some 19 hyperthyroidism patients and some 17 patients who later progressed to ophthalmopathy. The approximately 100 discovery patients were divided at random into training and test sets in a 7:3 ratio. Thyroid tissue and blood T-cell repertoires from more than five Graves' hyperthyroidism patients were also compared in the study. Once sampling was done, hyperthyroidism patients were given methimazole at a starting dose of 30 mg daily, whereas ophthalmopathy patients were given high-dose intravenous methylprednisolone. According to the paper, TCR Vbeta CDR3 sequencing was carried out on 120 to 150 peripheral blood samples, which came from 40 to 45 ophthalmopathy, some 73 hyperthyroidism and roughly 17 progressor patients.

This clonotype has a count of ten or more. Its antigen has not been determined. The record has no base qualities; no much larger clone is one base away. Ophthalmopathy patients had moderately to severely active disease, Clinical Activity Score of at least 3, NOSPECS grade of at least 4, and duration under 3 months. The study excluded patients with uncontrolled infections, other autoimmune diseases, pregnancy or lactation. Diagnoses were based on clinical symptoms, serum thyroxine and TRAb, thyroid ultrasound and orbital computed tomography. PBMCs were separated from under 12 ml of fresh peripheral blood using Ficoll-Paque density gradient centrifugation. Total RNA was extracted using Trizol reagent, and RNA quality was assessed on an Agilent 2100 Bioanalyzer. Its CDR3 holds 15 amino acids, cysteine through phenylalanine. The kept DNA is CDR3 alone, 45 bases in frame from the first base. The germline V gene encodes CDR1 KGHSH and CDR2 LQKENI. V ends up 6 bases short and J 4 bases short, with an unmatched junction base count of 6.

Amplification of TCR beta CDR3 regions was carried out from RNA transcripts. A first-round RT-PCR of the TCR CDR3 used the HTBI primer set with the Qiagen OneStep RT-PCR kit. Libraries were constructed in a second round of multiplex PCR, after which size selection and purification were carried out. Sequencing of the libraries was done on an Illumina HiSeq2000 using paired-end 100 bp reads. Processing in the source paper ran as follows. SOAPnuke was used to process the raw data, with reads discarded if the reads contained adapters or uncalled bases, had a mean Phred below 15, or lacked an exact constant-primer or identifier match. High-quality paired reads were merged using COPE v1.2.5, and each unique nucleotide sequence was defined as a clonotype. MiTCR v1.1 was used to align clonotypes to the IMGT TRBV, TRBD and TRBJ reference segments. The analysis was restricted to V-J combinations with a frequency above 0.0001, which together covered 99% to 99.2% of the repertoires. A TCS score was defined as the ratio between F50 (clonal expansion) and ExV (chaos), using BLOSUM62-based TCRdist between CDR3 peptides within each V-J. Welch's t-statistics and random forest reduced around 510 V-J features to around 14, which were used in a naive Bayes classifier (R e1071). TCRdb passed the public sequencing reads through fastp at Q25 and MiXCR, retaining productive beta sequences. Entries that share a CDR3 protein sequence are merged under the most common genes and DNA. None of the V and J calls come from the authors' own analysis; TCRdb made them. This sample comprises hundreds of thousands of distinct CDR3 sequences, about 15% of them detected only once. The ten largest clones take up roughly 13% of the sample.

Results the study describes overall, beyond this receptor: Sample size was not statistically predetermined, and investigators were not blinded to group allocation. During validation, the model predicted progression to ophthalmopathy a median of approximately six months ahead of onset, with roughly 65% sensitivity and roughly 72% specificity. Most expanded thyroid clonotypes (frequency above 0.001) were also detected in blood, suggesting blood repertoires may reflect thyroid immune responses. A model built on a 13 V-J signature distinguished ophthalmopathy from stable hyperthyroidism, reaching roughly 88% sensitivity and approximately 83% specificity in cross-validation and 80%/75% in testing.

Sample: blood. The sequence joins TRBV18 to TRBJ2-1, with 10 central nucleotides matching TRBD2. The sequence was obtained from a young man with Graves' ophthalmopathy. The CDR3 here reads CASSRDSGGYNEQFF. The nucleotide sequence reads TGTGCCAGCTCCCGGGATAGCGGGGGGTACAATGAGCAGTTCTTC.